Shown below are 3 T cell receptor beta chains from a single sample sequenced in a study of CD8 T cells in ankylosing spondylitis. Each CDR3 protein is one row after TCRdb ran MiXCR on the 5' RACE reads. The sample records 250,000 to 400,000 distinct CDR3 sequences, roughly 12% being singletons. Sequenced material: blood, either unsorted or a sorted T cell fraction (not recorded which). These receptors were collected from a female donor with ankylosing spondylitis or in good health (not recorded which).

With regard to this clonotype: This may arise from a read error, as a much more abundant clone is one base away. V is TRBV28 and J is TRBJ2-7; 9 bases map to TRBD2. CDR3 length equals 18 residues. Germline V gives CDR1 MDHEN, CDR2 SYDVKM. V trimming: 3 bases; J trimming: 4 bases; junction bases outside the gene matches: 16. DNA for the CDR3: TGTGCCAGCAGTTTTCCTAAACTACTCCCCAGCGGGAGGTACGAGCAGTACTTC. This codes for CASSFPKLLPSGRYEQYF. Full variable domain (missing parts from reference TRBV28 and TRBJ2-7): DVKVTQSSRYLVKRTGEKVFLECVQDMDHENMFWYRQDPGLGLRLIYFSYDVKMKEKGDIPEGYSVSREKKERFSLILESASTNQTSMYLCASSFPKLLPSGRYEQYFGPGTRLTVT.

This clonotype was seen many times. This chain links TRBV11-1 with TRBJ2-3; 14 bases line up with TRBD2. Germline loops: CDR1 SGHAT, CDR2 FQDESV (reference sequence). J was trimmed by 1 base and V by 5 bases; bases with no gene match: 8. The CDR3 sequence is 18 residues long. CDR3 sequence: CASSRRTSGRWGTDTQYF. The CDR3 nucleotides read TGTGCCAGCAGCCGTCGGACTAGCGGGAGGTGGGGCACAGATACGCAGTATTTT.

This chain uses TRBV27 with TRBJ1-5; D gene ambiguous. The V end was cut by 4 bases, the J end by 3 bases, with 7 bases between. The CDR3 contains 13 residues. Germline CDR1 and CDR2: MNHEY and SMNVEV (reference sequence). CDR3 amino acids: CASSSSPNQPQHF. The DNA for the CDR3 is TGTGCCAGCAGTTCATCCCCCAATCAGCCCCAGCATTTT.